This T cell receptor beta chain came from a study of shared clonotypes between healthy human individuals. Study outcomes and limitations: Four donors had around 5.2% of their naive CD4 clonotypes in common.

As for this clone: Its antigen is still unknown.

Looked up from germline, CDR1 is WNHNN and CDR2 is SYGVQD (reference sequence). CDR3 length: 16 amino acids. V was pared by 2 bases and J by 2 bases, with 14 bases between. Genomic DNA per cell subset filled all wells of several immunoSEQ plates. Assay used: immunoSEQ multiplex PCR; TCRdb lists only in-frame clones, some missing. The sample shows around 2,100,000 clones, around 96% of them seen only once. The naive CD8 population came from CD45RO-negative cells selected for CCR7, without terminally differentiated effector memory CD45RA+ cells. The specimen sequenced was naive CD8+ T cells sorted from blood. The receptor was derived from a man aged 18 to 35 in good health. V is TRBV10-1 and J is TRBJ2-3; the D gene is possibly TRBD1 (5 bases). The CDR3 DNA follows: TGCGCCAGCAGTGAGGGGGCTACTTTCGACACAGATACGCAGTATTTT. Protein sequence: CASSEGATFDTDTQYF.